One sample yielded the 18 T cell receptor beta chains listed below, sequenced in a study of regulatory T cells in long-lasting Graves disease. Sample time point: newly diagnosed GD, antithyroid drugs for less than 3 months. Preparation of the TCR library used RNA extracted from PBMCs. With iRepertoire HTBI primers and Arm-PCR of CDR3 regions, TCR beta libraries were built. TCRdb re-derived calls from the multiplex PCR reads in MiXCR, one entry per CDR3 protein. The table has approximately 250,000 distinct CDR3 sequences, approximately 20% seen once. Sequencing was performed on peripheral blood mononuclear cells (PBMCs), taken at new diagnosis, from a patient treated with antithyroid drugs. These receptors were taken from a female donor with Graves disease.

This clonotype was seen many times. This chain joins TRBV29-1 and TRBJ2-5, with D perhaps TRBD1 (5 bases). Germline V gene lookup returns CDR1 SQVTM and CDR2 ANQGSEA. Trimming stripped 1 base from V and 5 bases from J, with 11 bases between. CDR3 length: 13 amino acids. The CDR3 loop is CSVEVGAGETQYF. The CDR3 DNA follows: TGCAGCGTTGAAGTAGGGGCTGGGGAGACCCAGTACTTC. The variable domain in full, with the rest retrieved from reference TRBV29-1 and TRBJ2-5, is SAVISQKPSRDICQRGTSLTIQCQVDSQVTMMFWYRQQPGQSLTLIATANQGSEATYESGFVIDKFPISRPNLTFSTLTVSNMSPEDSSIYLCSVEVGAGETQYFGPGTRLLVL.

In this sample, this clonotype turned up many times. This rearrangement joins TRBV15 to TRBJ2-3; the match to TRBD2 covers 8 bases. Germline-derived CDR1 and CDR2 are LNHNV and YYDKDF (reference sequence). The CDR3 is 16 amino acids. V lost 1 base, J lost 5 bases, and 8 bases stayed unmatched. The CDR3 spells CATSRGPAGVGDTQYF. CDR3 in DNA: TGTGCCACCAGCAGAGGCCCAGCGGGAGTGGGAGATACGCAGTATTTT.

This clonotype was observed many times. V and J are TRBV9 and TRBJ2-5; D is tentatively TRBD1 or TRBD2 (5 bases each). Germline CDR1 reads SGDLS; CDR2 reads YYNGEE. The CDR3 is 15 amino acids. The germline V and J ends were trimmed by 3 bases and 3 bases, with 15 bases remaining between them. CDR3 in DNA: TGTGCCAGCAGCGCCTTTGGGACCAAGGAAGAGACCCAGTACTTC. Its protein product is CASSAFGTKEETQYF.

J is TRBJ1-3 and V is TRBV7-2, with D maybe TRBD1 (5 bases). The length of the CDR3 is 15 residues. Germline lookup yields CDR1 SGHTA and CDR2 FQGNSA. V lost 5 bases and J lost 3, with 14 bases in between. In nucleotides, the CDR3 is TGTGCCAGCAGCCGGGGGTTGGGCAATGGAAACACCATATATTTT. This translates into CASSRGLGNGNTIYF.

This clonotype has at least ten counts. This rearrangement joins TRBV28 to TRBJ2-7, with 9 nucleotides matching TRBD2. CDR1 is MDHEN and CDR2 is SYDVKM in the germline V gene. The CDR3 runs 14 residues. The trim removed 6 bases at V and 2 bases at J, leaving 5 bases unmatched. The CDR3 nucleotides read TGTGCCAGCAGGGCGGGAGGGTCCCCCTACGAGCAGTACTTC. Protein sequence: CASRAGGSPYEQYF.

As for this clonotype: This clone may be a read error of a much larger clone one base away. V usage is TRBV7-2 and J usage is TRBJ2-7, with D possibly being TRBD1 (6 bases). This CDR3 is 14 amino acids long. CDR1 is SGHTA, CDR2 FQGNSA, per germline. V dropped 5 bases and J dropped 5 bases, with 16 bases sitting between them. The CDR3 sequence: CASSPNTGLDEQYF. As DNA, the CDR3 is TGTGCCAGCAGCCCAAACACAGGGCTCGACGAGCAGTACTTC.

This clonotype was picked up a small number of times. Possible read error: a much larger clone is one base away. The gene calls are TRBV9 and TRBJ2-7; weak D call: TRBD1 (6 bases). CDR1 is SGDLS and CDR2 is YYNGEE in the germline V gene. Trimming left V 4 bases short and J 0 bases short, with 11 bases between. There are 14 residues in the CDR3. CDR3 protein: CASSPRDTSYEQYF. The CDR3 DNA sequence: TGTGCCAGCAGCCCCCGGGACACCTCCTACGAGCAGTACTTC.

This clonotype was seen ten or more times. CDR3 amino acids: CAWSSGAGETQYF. As DNA, the CDR3 is TGTGCCTGGAGCTCAGGGGCGGGAGAGACCCAGTACTTC. The chain joins TRBV30 to TRBJ2-5; possibly TRBD1 for D (6 bases). Germline V gene data show CDR1 as GTSNPN and CDR2 as SVGIG (reference sequence). The CDR3 extends over 13 amino acids. The germline V and J ends were trimmed by 3 bases and 4 bases, with 12 bases remaining between them.

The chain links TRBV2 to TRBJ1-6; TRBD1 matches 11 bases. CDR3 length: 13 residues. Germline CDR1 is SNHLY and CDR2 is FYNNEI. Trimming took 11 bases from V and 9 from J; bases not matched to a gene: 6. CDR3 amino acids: CAGGGQGVSPLHF. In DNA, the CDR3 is TGTGCCGGGGGGGGACAGGGGGTTTCACCCCTCCACTTT.

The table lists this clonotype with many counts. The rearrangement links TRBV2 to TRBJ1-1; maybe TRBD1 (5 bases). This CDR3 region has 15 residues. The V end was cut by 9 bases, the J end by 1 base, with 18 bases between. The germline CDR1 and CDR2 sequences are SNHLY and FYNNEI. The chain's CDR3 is CARQVPGLGNTEAFF. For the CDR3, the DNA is TGTGCCAGACAAGTCCCGGGACTGGGGAACACTGAAGCTTTCTTT.

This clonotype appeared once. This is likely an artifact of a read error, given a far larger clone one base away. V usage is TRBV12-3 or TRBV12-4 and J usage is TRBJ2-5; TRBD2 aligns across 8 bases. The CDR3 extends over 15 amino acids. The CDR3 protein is CASSSSGSRSYEQHF. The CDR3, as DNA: TGTGCCAGCAGTTCCAGCGGGAGTAGGTCCTACGAGCAGCACTTC.

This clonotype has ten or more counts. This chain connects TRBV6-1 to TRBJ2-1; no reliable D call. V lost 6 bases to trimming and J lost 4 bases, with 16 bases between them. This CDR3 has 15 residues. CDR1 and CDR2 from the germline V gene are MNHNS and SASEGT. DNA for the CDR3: TGTGCCAGCAGAAGACACCAACTGCATTACAATGAGCAGTTCTTC. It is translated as CASRRHQLHYNEQFF.

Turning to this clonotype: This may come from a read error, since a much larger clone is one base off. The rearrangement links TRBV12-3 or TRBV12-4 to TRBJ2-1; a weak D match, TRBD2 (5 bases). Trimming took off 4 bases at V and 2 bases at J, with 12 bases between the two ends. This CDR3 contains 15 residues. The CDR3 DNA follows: TGTGCCAGCAGTTGGACTGCCCGCCCCTACAATGAGCAGTTCTTC. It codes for CASSWTARPYNEQFF.

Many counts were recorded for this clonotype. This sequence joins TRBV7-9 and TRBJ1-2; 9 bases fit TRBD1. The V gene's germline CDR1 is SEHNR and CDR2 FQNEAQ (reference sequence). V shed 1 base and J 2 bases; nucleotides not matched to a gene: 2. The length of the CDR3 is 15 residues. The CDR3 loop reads CASSLGDRANYGYTF. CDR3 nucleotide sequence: TGTGCCAGCAGCTTAGGGGACAGGGCCAACTATGGCTACACCTTC.

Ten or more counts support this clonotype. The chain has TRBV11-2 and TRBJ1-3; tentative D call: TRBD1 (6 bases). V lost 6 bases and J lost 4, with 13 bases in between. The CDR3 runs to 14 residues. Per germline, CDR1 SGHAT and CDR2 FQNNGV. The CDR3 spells CASRKGGPGNTIYF. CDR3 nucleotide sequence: TGTGCCAGCAGAAAAGGGGGGCCGGGAAACACCATATATTTT.

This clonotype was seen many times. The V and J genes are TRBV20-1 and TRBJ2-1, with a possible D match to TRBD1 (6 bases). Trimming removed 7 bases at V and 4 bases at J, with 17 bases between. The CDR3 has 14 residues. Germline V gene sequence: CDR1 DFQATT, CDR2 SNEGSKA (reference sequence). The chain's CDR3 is CSVKKGGLYNEQFF. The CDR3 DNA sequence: TGCAGTGTAAAGAAAGGGGGTCTTTACAATGAGCAGTTCTTC.

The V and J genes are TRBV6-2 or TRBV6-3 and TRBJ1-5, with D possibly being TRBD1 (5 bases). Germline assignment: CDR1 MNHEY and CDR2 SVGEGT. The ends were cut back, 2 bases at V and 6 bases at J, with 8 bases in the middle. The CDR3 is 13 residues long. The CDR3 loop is CASSYGGTQPQHF. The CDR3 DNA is TGTGCCAGCAGTTACGGGGGGACTCAGCCCCAGCATTTT.

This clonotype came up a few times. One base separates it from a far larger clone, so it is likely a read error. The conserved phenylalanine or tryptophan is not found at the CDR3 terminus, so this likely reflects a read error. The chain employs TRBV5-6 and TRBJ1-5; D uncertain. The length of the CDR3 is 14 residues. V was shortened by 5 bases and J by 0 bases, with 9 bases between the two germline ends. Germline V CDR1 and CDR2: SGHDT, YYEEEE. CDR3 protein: CASSDASSNQPQHL. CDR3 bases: TGTGCCAGCAGTGACGCCAGTAGCAATCAGCCCCAGCATCTT.